One and the same sample provided the 10 T cell receptor beta chains below, sequenced in a study of blood T cells in healthy people across ages. Sample-barcoded 5' priming and a J-beta primer mix drove a second PCR of roughly 7 to 11 cycles. In TCRdb, the 5' RACE reads were re-called with MiXCR into one record per CDR3 protein. The data show 660,000 or so distinct CDR3 sequences, with 58% seen just once and 30% to 45% held by the top ten. Sequencing was done on a sample of blood. All receptors come from a man between 60 and 75 years old in good health.

The V and J genes are TRBV3-1 and TRBJ2-3; D is ambiguous. Germline V gene data show CDR1 as LGHDT and CDR2 as YNNKEL (reference sequence). V was cut by 2 bases and J by 2 bases, with 5 bases left in between. CDR3 length: 13 residues. The CDR3 is CASSQTYTDTQYF. CDR3 coding DNA: TGTGCCAGCAGCCAAACTTACACAGATACGCAGTATTTT.

This clonotype was observed once. Mismatch with germline at one junction end may stem from a read error. The chain employs TRBV7-9 and TRBJ2-6, with D possibly being TRBD1 (5 bases). This CDR3 region has 13 residues. The germline CDR1 and CDR2 sequences are SEHNR and FQNEAQ (reference sequence). CDR3 in amino acids: CASSLAGASVLTF. CDR3 bases: TGTGCCAGCAGCCTCGCTGGGGCCAGCGTCCTGACTTTC.

This clonotype has a handful of counts. This chain joins TRBV9 and TRBJ2-3; no clear D gene. Germline V CDR1 and CDR2: SGDLS, YYNGEE. V gave up 2 bases and J gave up 0 bases, with 16 bases separating them. The CDR3 covers 17 residues. The CDR3 DNA reads as TGTGCCAGCAGCGTCGGACGGCTATGGGCTAGCACAGATACGCAGTATTTT. It translates to CASSVGRLWASTDTQYF.

The chain uses TRBV6-1 and TRBJ2-1, with a weak D call TRBD1 (6 bases). Trimming removed 5 bases at V and 12 bases at J, with 14 bases between. The germline V gene has CDR1 MNHNS and CDR2 SASEGT. This CDR3 spans 12 amino acids. The CDR3 sequence is CASSLRDMGQFF. The CDR3 coding sequence is TGTGCCAGCAGTCTCCGGGACATGGGGCAGTTCTTC.

The chain couples TRBV25-1 to TRBJ1-1, with D unresolved. CDR3 length equals 15 residues. V was trimmed by 4 bases and J by 2 bases, leaving 14 bases between them. Germline V gives CDR1 MGHDK, CDR2 SYGVNS. The CDR3 coding sequence is TGTGCCAGCAGTGTAAACGGTAGGATAAACACTGAAGCTTTCTTT. Encoded protein: CASSVNGRINTEAFF. The entire variable domain, with the rest obtained from reference TRBV25-1 and TRBJ1-1, is as follows: EADIYQTPRYLVIGTGKKITLECSQTMGHDKMYWYQQDPGMELHLIHYSYGVNSTEKGDLSSESTVSRIRTEHFPLTLESARPSHTSQYLCASSVNGRINTEAFFGQGTRLTVV.

The rearrangement uses TRBV5-1 and TRBJ2-3, with unresolved D. Trimming pared 4 bases from V and 2 bases from J, leaving 11 bases between. The CDR3 consists of 14 residues. Germline V gene sequence: CDR1 SGHRS, CDR2 YFSETQ. The CDR3 region is CASSVDGDTDTQYF. The CDR3 DNA is TGCGCCAGCAGCGTGGACGGAGACACAGATACGCAGTATTTT.

This chain connects TRBV27 to TRBJ2-5; D is undetermined. V lost 3 bases, J lost 5 bases, and 13 bases lay in between. This CDR3 region has 14 residues. The germline CDR1 and CDR2 sequences are MNHEY and SMNVEV (reference sequence). The CDR3 DNA sequence: TGTGCCAGCAGTTTTCGGACCCGATTGGAGACCCAGTACTTC. This encodes CASSFRTRLETQYF.

This chain uses TRBV29-1 with TRBJ2-3; no clear D gene. Germline V lookup: CDR1 SQVTM, CDR2 ANQGSEA. Trimming took off 3 bases at V and 1 base at J, with 5 bases between the two ends. The CDR3 totals 12 residues. The DNA for the CDR3 is TGCAGCGTTGAGGCGCGCACAGATACGCAGTATTTT. Translating gives CSVEARTDTQYF.

The sample holds one count of this clonotype. CDR3 region: CAISEAGTSQETQFF. CDR3 sequence (DNA): TGTGCCATCAGTGAGGCGGGGACCTCACAAGAGACCCAGTTCTTC. V gene TRBV10-3 combines with J gene TRBJ2-5; D is possibly TRBD2 (6 bases). The end of the DNA aligns better with TRBJ2-1, so the J call may be wrong. There are 15 residues in the CDR3. Germline CDR1 is ENHRY and CDR2 is SYGVKD.

On this clonotype: A read error may produce the germline difference seen at one junction end. This chain joins TRBV20-1 and TRBJ1-1; D possibly corresponds to TRBD1 (5 bases). The germline CDR1 and CDR2 sequences are DFQATT and SNEGSKA (reference sequence). The CDR3 covers 14 residues. The chain's CDR3 is CSARGTLLKTEAFF. The CDR3 DNA reads as TGCAGTGCTAGAGGGACACTACTGAAAACTGAAGCTTTCTTT.